Listed below are T cell receptor beta chains from one sample, sequenced in a study of blood T cells in healthy people across ages. From the 5' RACE reads, TCRdb called clonotypes with MiXCR, one entry per CDR3 protein. Of fewer than 2,000,000 distinct CDR3 sequences listed, 39% are singletons. Sequencing input: blood. The source is a human donor in good health. Each CDR3 is given with its conserved first and last residue. Each record gives: J gene, clone size, V gene, CDR3 length, D gene, CDR3 protein, CDR3 DNA. D genes are given only for firm matches. The size field is filled for only some rows; it gives once, few, many or a size class.

TRBJ2-3,.,TRBV25-1,13,.,CASSEQGIDTQYF,TGTGCCAGCAGTGAACAGGGAATAGATACGCAGTATTTT
TRBJ1-2,.,TRBV10-2,14,.,CASSDGDRSRGYTF,TGCGCCAGCAGTGATGGAGACAGGTCGAGAGGCTACACCTTC
TRBJ2-7,many,TRBV28,14,TRBD1,CASTTQGPTYEQYF,TGTGCCAGCACCACACAGGGGCCTACCTACGAGCAGTACTTC
TRBJ1-1,.,TRBV6-5,14,.,CASSYGSRNTEAFF,TGTGCCAGCAGTTACGGTTCCAGGAACACTGAAGCTTTCTTT
TRBJ2-3,many,TRBV10-3,14,.,CAIKGRQHTDTQYF,TGTGCCATCAAGGGCAGGCAGCACACAGATACGCAGTATTTT
TRBJ1-2,many,TRBV27,14,.,CASSFSRGRGGYTF,TGTGCCAGCAGTTTTTCACGGGGGCGCGGTGGCTACACCTTC
TRBJ2-7,few,TRBV2,15,TRBD1,CASSDRRTGPSEQYF,TGTGCCAGCAGTGATAGGAGGACAGGGCCAAGTGAGCAGTACTTC
TRBJ1-2,few,TRBV7-6,15,.,CASSLDQGINDGYTF,TGTGCCAGCAGCTTAGACCAGGGGATAAACGATGGCTACACCTTC
TRBJ2-7,.,TRBV6-2/TRBV6-3,13,.,CASSWTTPYEQYF,TGTGCCAGCAGTTGGACCACTCCCTACGAGCAGTACTTC
TRBJ2-3,.,TRBV2,15,TRBD2,CASSAQRGGGDTQYF,TGTGCCAGCAGTGCGCAGCGGGGGGGCGGAGATACGCAGTATTTT
TRBJ1-5,many,TRBV4-2,14,.,CASSQGPTLQPQHF,TGTGCCAGCAGCCAAGGCCCGACCTTGCAGCCCCAGCATTTT
TRBJ2-1,many,TRBV20-1,12,TRBD2,CSARGGYNEQFF,TGCAGCGCCCGCGGGGGGTACAATGAGCAGTTCTTC
TRBJ1-1,few,TRBV12-3/TRBV12-4,13,.,CASRTGMNTEAFF,TGTGCCAGCAGGACTGGGATGAACACTGAAGCTTTCTTT
TRBJ2-1,.,TRBV29-1,14,TRBD1,CSVTTGGSYNEQFF,TGCAGCGTTACAACAGGGGGCTCCTACAATGAGCAGTTCTTC
TRBJ1-5,few,TRBV6-1,15,.,CATSRARVGNQPQHF,TGTGCCACCTCGAGGGCGCGGGTTGGCAATCAGCCCCAGCATTTT
TRBJ2-3,.,TRBV9,17,.,CASSVATLVGSTDTQYF,TGTGCCAGCAGCGTAGCTACACTAGTAGGGAGTACAGATACGCAGTATTTT
TRBJ1-4,few,TRBV6-5,15,.,CASSYSRGRNEKLFF,TGTGCCAGCAGTTATAGCAGGGGTAGGAATGAAAAACTGTTTTTT
TRBJ1-6,few,TRBV12-3/TRBV12-4,14,.,CASNALGAQQPLHF,TGTGCCAGCAACGCATTAGGGGCCCAGCAACCCCTCCACTTT
TRBJ2-1,.,TRBV10-3,17,TRBD2,CAISESSGEGLYNEQFF,TGTGCCATCAGTGAGTCAAGCGGGGAGGGACTTTACAATGAGCAGTTCTTC
TRBJ1-2,few,TRBV10-3,12,.,CATTEGNYGYTF,TGTGCCACCACGGAGGGCAACTATGGCTACACCTTC
TRBJ2-5,few,TRBV20-1,15,TRBD2,CSASTSGGFVETQYF,TGCAGTGCTAGTACTAGCGGGGGGTTTGTGGAGACCCAGTACTTC
TRBJ2-7,.,TRBV16,14,.,CASSQSSADYEQYF,TGTGCCAGCAGCCAATCCTCGGCAGACTACGAGCAGTACTTC
TRBJ2-5,.,TRBV7-9,14,.,CASTSPPGPETQYF,TGTGCCAGCACCTCACCCCCCGGACCAGAGACCCAGTACTTC
TRBJ1-4,few,TRBV15,15,TRBD1,CATSIGQGVNEKLFF,TGTGCCACCAGTATCGGACAGGGCGTTAATGAAAAACTGTTTTTT
TRBJ2-7,.,TRBV12-3/TRBV12-4,15,.,CASSLSKGGSSEQYF,TGTGCCAGCAGTTTGAGTAAGGGGGGCTCCTCCGAGCAGTACTTC
TRBJ1-4,.,TRBV5-1,15,.,CASSVEPPTNEKLFF,TGCGCCAGCAGCGTGGAGCCCCCAACTAATGAAAAACTGTTTTTT
TRBJ1-5,many,TRBV12-3/TRBV12-4,13,.,CASSFGWDQPQHF,TGTGCCAGCAGTTTCGGGTGGGATCAGCCCCAGCATTTT
TRBJ2-7,.,TRBV7-2,16,.,CASSLKWVDSSYEQYF,TGTGCCAGCAGCCTAAAGTGGGTTGACAGTTCCTACGAGCAGTACTTC
TRBJ2-1,.,TRBV24-1,18,TRBD1,CATSDSGDGTGVRNEQFF,TGTGCCACCAGTGATTCAGGCGATGGGACAGGAGTAAGGAATGAGCAGTTCTTC